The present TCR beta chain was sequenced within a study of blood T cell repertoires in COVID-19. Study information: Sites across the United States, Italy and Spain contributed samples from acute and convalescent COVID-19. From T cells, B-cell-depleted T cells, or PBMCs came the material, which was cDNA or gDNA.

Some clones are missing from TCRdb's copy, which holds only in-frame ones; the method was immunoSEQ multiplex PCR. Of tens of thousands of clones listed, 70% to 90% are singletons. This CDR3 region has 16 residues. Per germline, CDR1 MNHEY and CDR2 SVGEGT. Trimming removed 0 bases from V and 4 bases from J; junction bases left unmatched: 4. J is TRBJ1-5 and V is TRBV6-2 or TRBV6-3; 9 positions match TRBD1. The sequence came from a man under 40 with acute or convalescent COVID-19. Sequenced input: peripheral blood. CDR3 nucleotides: TGTGCCAGCAGTTACTCAGGACAGGGGCGTAATCAGCCCCAGCATTTT. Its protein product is CASSYSGQGRNQPQHF.